The clone carrying this T cell receptor (beta chain) occurred once. There are 16 residues in the CDR3. Germline values: CDR1 KGHDR, CDR2 SFDVKD. With V trimmed by 4 bases and J by 6 bases, 11 bases remained unmatched. Repertoires were generated with immunoSEQ multiplex PCR, while TCRdb's copy carries only in-frame clones and drops some. The data show just under 85,000 clones, with about 83% seen just once and around 15% held by the top ten. This record comes from a study of blood T cell repertoires in COVID-19. The sample consisted of peripheral blood. The TCR sequence derives from an older woman with acute or convalescent COVID-19. The rearrangement joins TRBV24-1 to TRBJ2-1, with TRBD2 matching over 7 bases. The CDR3 nucleotides are TGTGCCACCAGTGAGCTGAGCGGGGCCGCCACCAATGAGCAGTTCTTC. Amino acid sequence: CATSELSGAATNEQFF.